What follows is one T cell receptor beta chain and its context. These data are taken from a study of blood T cell repertoires in COVID-19. Generated by immunoSEQ multiplex PCR, the TCRdb table keeps only in-frame clones and is missing some. The sample comprises some 250,000 clones, roughly 88% of which are singletons, and roughly 2.1% rests with the top ten. The length of the CDR3 is 15 residues. CDR1 MNHEY and CDR2 SVGEGT come from the germline V gene. Trimming took 6 bases from V and 10 from J; bases not matched to a gene: 9. Sequencing was carried out using PBMCs or T cells enriched from blood (not recorded which). V usage is TRBV6-2 or TRBV6-3 and J usage is TRBJ2-1; 13 positions match TRBD2. This receptor was taken from a middle-aged woman with acute COVID-19. CDR3 region: CASSFGLAGVYEQFF. In nucleotides, the CDR3 is TGTGCCAGCAGCTTCGGACTAGCGGGAGTCTACGAGCAGTTCTTC.